Below, 14 T cell receptor beta chains from the same sample are listed, as sequenced in a study of blood T cells in healthy people across ages. Together with a sample-barcoded 5' primer, a J-beta primer mix was included in a second PCR lasting about 6 to 11 cycles. TCRdb reanalysed the 5' RACE reads using MiXCR and keeps one entry per CDR3 protein. This sample carries around 1,000,000 distinct CDR3 sequences, around 25% of them seen once, and the ten largest clones take 0.75%. The sample also formed part of further work on T cells of mothers and their children.

The sequenced material came from blood. Receptors were obtained from a girl aged 2-10 years in good health.

The V call is TRBV19, the J call TRBJ2-1; D gene unclear. There are 16 residues in the CDR3. CDR1 is LNHDA, CDR2 SQIVND, per germline (reference sequence). Trimming took 7 bases from V and 0 from J, leaving 16 bases between them. CDR3 in amino acids: CASIGIADSSYNEQFF. The CDR3 DNA sequence: TGTGCCAGTATAGGGATCGCGGATAGCTCCTACAATGAGCAGTTCTTC.

The chain uses TRBV20-1 and TRBJ2-3; 9 nucleotides agree with TRBD1. With 7 bases clipped from V and 4 bases from J, the junction kept 9 bases outside the gene matches. Germline lookup yields CDR1 DFQATT and CDR2 SNEGSKA (reference sequence). The CDR3 loop spans 14 amino acids. This CDR3 reads CSVFGQGKADTQYF. The CDR3 nucleotides read TGCAGTGTTTTTGGACAGGGGAAGGCAGATACGCAGTATTTT.

This rearrangement joins TRBV20-1 to TRBJ2-6; D gene ambiguous. Germline lookup yields CDR1 DFQATT and CDR2 SNEGSKA (reference sequence). The CDR3 runs to 12 residues. V gave up 7 bases and J gave up 1 base, with 5 bases separating them. The CDR3: CSVSSGANVLTF. CDR3 bases: TGCAGTGTCTCGTCTGGGGCCAACGTCCTGACTTTC.

This clonotype has at least ten counts. The chain employs TRBV29-1 and TRBJ2-1, with D tentatively TRBD1 (5 bases). Germline CDR1 SQVTM, CDR2 ANQGSEA. The V gene lost 6 bases and the J gene lost 5 bases, with 8 bases spanning the gap. The CDR3 spans 11 residues. The DNA of the CDR3 is TGCAGCGTCATGACAGACAATGAGCAGTTCTTC. Translated, it gives CSVMTDNEQFF.

The V and J genes are TRBV20-1 and TRBJ1-1; 7 nucleotides agree with TRBD1. V was clipped by 6 bases and J by 10 bases; unmatched bases: 26. Germline CDR1 is DFQATT and CDR2 is SNEGSKA (reference sequence). There are 17 residues in the CDR3. The CDR3, as DNA: TGCAGTGCCACATGGGACAGTCTTATTCGTGAGGAAGTCGGAGCTTTCTTT. It is translated as CSATWDSLIREEVGAFF.

This chain links TRBV19 with TRBJ2-1; perhaps TRBD2 as D (6 bases). V dropped 6 bases and J dropped 0 bases, with 12 bases sitting between them. The CDR3 consists of 15 residues. Germline V gene lookup returns CDR1 LNHDA and CDR2 SQIVND (reference sequence). The CDR3 region has the DNA TGTGCCAGTAGAACGACTAGTATCTCCTACAATGAGCAGTTCTTC. It specifies CASRTTSISYNEQFF. Using reference TRBV19 and TRBJ2-1 for the parts outside the CDR3, the full variable domain is DGGITQSPKYLFRKEGQNVTLSCEQNLNHDAMYWYRQDPGQGLRLIYYSQIVNDFQKGDIAEGYSVSREKKESFPLTVTSAQKNPTAFYLCASRTTSISYNEQFFGPGTRLTVL.

This chain uses TRBV20-1 with TRBJ1-2; 8 bases line up with TRBD1. CDR1 DFQATT and CDR2 SNEGSKA come from the germline V gene (reference sequence). This CDR3 is built from 13 residues. V gave up 5 bases and J gave up 4 bases; unmatched junction bases: 6. The CDR3 DNA reads as TGCAGTGCTCAGACAGGGGACGTCTATGGCTACACCTTC. Its translation: CSAQTGDVYGYTF.

This chain uses TRBV7-8 with TRBJ2-1; possible D gene TRBD2, 6 bases. Germline lookup yields CDR1 SGHVS and CDR2 FQNEAQ. The V gene lost 1 base and the J gene lost 4 bases, with 14 bases spanning the gap. The CDR3 extends over 16 amino acids. DNA of the CDR3: TGTGCCAGCAGCTTAGAGGCGGGGCTGGCATACAATGAGCAGTTCTTC. The encoded protein is CASSLEAGLAYNEQFF.

This chain joins TRBV27 and TRBJ2-3; either TRBD1 or TRBD2 may fit D (6 bases each). Germline loops: CDR1 MNHEY, CDR2 SMNVEV (reference sequence). V was trimmed by 7 bases and J by 2 bases, leaving 10 bases between them. This CDR3 is 13 amino acids long. Written as DNA, the CDR3 is TGTGCCAGCATTAGGGGGGTCACAGATACGCAGTATTTT. Protein sequence: CASIRGVTDTQYF.

A word on this clonotype: A much larger clone differs from this one at a single base, so this may be a read error. V and J are TRBV27 and TRBJ2-7; perhaps TRBD2 as D (6 bases). V dropped 10 bases and J dropped 6 bases, with 19 bases sitting between them. This CDR3 is 13 amino acids long. The germline V gene has CDR1 MNHEY and CDR2 SMNVEV (reference sequence). CDR3 sequence: CAIVRLGSPEQYF. The CDR3 DNA is TGTGCCATCGTAAGACTAGGTAGTCCCGAGCAGTACTTC.

This clonotype has only a few counts. The V call is TRBV29-1, the J call TRBJ2-5; unclear D gene. Judging by the DNA end, TRBJ2-1 fits better; the J call may be wrong. This CDR3 is 10 amino acids long. Germline-derived CDR1 and CDR2 are SQVTM and ANQGSEA. The CDR3 nucleotides read TGCAGCGTTCGCGACAATGAGCAGTTCTTC. Its protein product is CSVRDNEQFF.

The J gene is TRBJ2-5, the V gene TRBV7-2; D gene ambiguous. Trimming removed 4 bases from V and 11 bases from J, with 17 bases in between. This CDR3 comprises 13 residues. Per germline, CDR1 SGHTA and CDR2 FQGNSA. CDR3 residues: CASSSVADSKQYF. The DNA for the CDR3 is TGTGCCAGCAGCTCCGTGGCCGACTCTAAGCAGTACTTC.

This clonotype has just a few counts. The rearrangement links TRBV6-2 or TRBV6-3 to TRBJ2-7; TRBD2 matches 11 bases. The CDR3 totals 15 residues. The V segment lost 6 bases and the J segment 1 base; nucleotides outside the gene matches: 5. Germline-derived CDR1 and CDR2 are MNHEY and SVGEGT. The CDR3 protein is CASRYGTSGSYEQYF. The CDR3 nucleotides read TGTGCCAGCAGATACGGGACTAGCGGTTCCTACGAGCAGTACTTC.

V is TRBV4-3 and J is TRBJ2-5; D ambiguous. The end of the DNA aligns better with TRBJ2-7, so the J call may be wrong. The CDR3 sequence is 15 residues long. The germline V gene has CDR1 LGHNA and CDR2 YSLEER. The CDR3 DNA sequence: TGCGCCAGCAGCCAAACTCGAAACGCCGTCAGCGAGCAGTACTTC. This translates into CASSQTRNAVSEQYF.